The source of this T cell receptor beta chain is a study of blood T cell repertoires in COVID-19. TCRdb's table, derived via immunoSEQ multiplex PCR, lists solely in-frame clones and lacks some. The sample shows around 130,000 clones, under 90% of them seen only once. Germline CDR1 is SGHRS and CDR2 is YFSETQ. The CDR3 extends over 14 amino acids. V lost 2 bases and J 7 bases, leaving 12 bases between the germline ends. The sequenced sample consisted of PBMCs or T cells enriched from blood (not recorded which). The chain employs TRBV5-1 and TRBJ1-4; D gene unclear. The sequence was obtained from a woman under 30 who had been exposed to COVID-19. CDR3 sequence reads: CASSFGSSGEKLFF. For the CDR3, the DNA is TGCGCCAGCAGCTTTGGGTCATCAGGTGAAAAACTGTTTTTT.